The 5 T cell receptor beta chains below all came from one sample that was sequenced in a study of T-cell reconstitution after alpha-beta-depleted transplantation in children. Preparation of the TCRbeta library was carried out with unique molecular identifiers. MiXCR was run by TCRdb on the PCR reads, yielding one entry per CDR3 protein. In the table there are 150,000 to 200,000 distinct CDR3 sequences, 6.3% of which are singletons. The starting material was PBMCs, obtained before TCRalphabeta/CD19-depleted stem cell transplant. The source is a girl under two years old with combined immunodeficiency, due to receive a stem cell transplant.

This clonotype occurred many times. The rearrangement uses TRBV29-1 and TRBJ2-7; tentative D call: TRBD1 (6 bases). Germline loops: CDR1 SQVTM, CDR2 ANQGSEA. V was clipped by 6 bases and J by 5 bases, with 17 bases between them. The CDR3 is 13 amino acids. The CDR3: CSVLTGYGNEQYF. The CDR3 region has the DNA TGCAGCGTCCTCACAGGGTACGGGAACGAGCAGTACTTC.

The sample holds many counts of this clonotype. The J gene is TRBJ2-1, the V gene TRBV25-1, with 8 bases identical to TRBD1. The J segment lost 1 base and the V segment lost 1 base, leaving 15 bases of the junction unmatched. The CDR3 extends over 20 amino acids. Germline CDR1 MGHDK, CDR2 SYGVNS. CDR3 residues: CASSEFFVQGQANSYNEQFF. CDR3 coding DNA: TGTGCCAGCAGTGAATTTTTCGTTCAGGGACAGGCAAATTCCTACAATGAGCAGTTCTTC.

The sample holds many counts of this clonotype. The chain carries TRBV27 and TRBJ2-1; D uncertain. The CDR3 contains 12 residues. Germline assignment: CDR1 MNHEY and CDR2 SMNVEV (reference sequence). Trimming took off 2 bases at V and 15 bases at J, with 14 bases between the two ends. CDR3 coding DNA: TGTGCCAGCAGTTTACCGGGCCCCCGTTGGTTCTTC. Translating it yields CASSLPGPRWFF.

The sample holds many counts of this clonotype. The CDR3 reads CASSGGGIQQYF. Here the CDR3 DNA reads TGCGCCAGCAGCGGCGGGGGGATTCAGCAGTACTTC. The V call is TRBV5-1, the J call TRBJ2-7; 8 bases match TRBD2. Unmatched junction bases numbered 5, after V lost 4 bases and J lost 8 bases. The CDR3 sequence is 12 residues long. Germline CDR1 reads SGHRS; CDR2 reads YFSETQ.

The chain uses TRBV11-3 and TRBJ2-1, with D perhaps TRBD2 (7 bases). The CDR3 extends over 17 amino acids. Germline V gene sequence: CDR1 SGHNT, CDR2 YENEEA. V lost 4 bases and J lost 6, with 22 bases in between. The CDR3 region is CASSSRGGGRHGNEQFF. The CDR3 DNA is TGTGCCAGCAGCTCGAGGGGGGGGGGCCGGCATGGCAATGAGCAGTTCTTC.